This T cell receptor beta chain derives from a study of blood T cells in healthy people across ages. Study-level information: Per two T cells, template switching captured roughly one barcoded beta molecule.

In the case of this clonotype: The antigen is unknown.

The CDR3 has 17 residues. Per the germline V gene, CDR1 is MGHRA and CDR2 is YSYEKL. Trimming took off 3 bases at V and 1 base at J, with 16 bases between the two ends. Findings and caveats of the study: Estimated diversity across one million T cells was deemed an underestimate.

Sample-barcoded 5' priming and a J-beta primer mix drove a second PCR of 7 to 11 cycles. TCRdb processed the 5' RACE reads anew with MiXCR; each CDR3 protein has one entry. The data contain roughly 680,000 distinct CDR3 sequences, under 25% of them singletons. This rearrangement joins TRBV4-1 to TRBJ2-1, with D perhaps TRBD2 (5 bases). Sequencing was done on a sample of blood. This sequence originates from a man between 65 and 80 years old in good health. CDR3 protein: CASSQEGFGDSYNEQFF. The DNA of the CDR3 is TGCGCCAGCAGCCAGGAAGGGTTCGGGGATTCCTACAATGAGCAGTTCTTC.